This T cell receptor beta chain was recorded in a study of blood T cells in healthy people across ages. Study-wide results and caveats: With donor CMV status unknown, expanded clonotype changes were possibly confounded.

Whenever a sample was processed, at least 6 million PBMCs were isolated. Remarks on this clonotype: Its antigen is undetermined.

Alongside a J-beta primer mix, a sample-barcoded 5' primer served in a second PCR lasting about 7 to 11 cycles. Each cDNA molecule, via a template-switch adaptor with 12 random nucleotides, was tagged. TCRdb ran MiXCR on the 5' RACE reads and lists one entry per CDR3 protein. The sample consists of about 780,000 distinct CDR3 sequences, under 80% of them appearing once. The TCR comes from a man younger than 45 in good health. Sequenced input: blood.

Here the CDR3 reads CSARRPGGVGSPLHF. CDR3 coding DNA: TGCAGTGCTAGACGGCCCGGGGGTGTAGGCTCACCCCTCCACTTT. The rearrangement joins TRBV20-1 to TRBJ1-6; D possibly corresponds to TRBD1 (5 bases). Per germline, CDR1 DFQATT and CDR2 SNEGSKA (reference sequence). V gave up 2 bases and J gave up 10 bases, with 18 bases separating them. CDR3 length: 15 amino acids.